A selection of T cell receptor beta chains follows, all from one sample in a study of shared clonotypes between healthy human individuals. Clones were read by immunoSEQ multiplex PCR, and TCRdb kept only the in-frame ones, dropping some. The sample includes 2,100,000 or so clones, about 94% of them seen just once. The sequenced sample consisted of naive CD4+ T cells sorted from blood. The receptor source for this set is a man aged 18 to 29 in good health. The CDR3 runs from the conserved cysteine through the conserved F or W. The D gene is left open where the match is weak. A row's size may be missing; if present it is once, few, many or a size class.

abundance: .; d_gene: .; v_gene: TRBV11-2; j_gene: TRBJ2-2; CDR3aa: CASSLDQRGAGELFF; CDR3nt: TGTGCCAGCAGCTTAGACCAGAGAGGAGCCGGGGAGCTGTTTTTT
abundance: .; d_gene: .; v_gene: TRBV7-2; j_gene: TRBJ2-7; CDR3aa: CASSQGPGYEQYF; CDR3nt: TGTGCCAGCAGCCAGGGCCCAGGGTACGAGCAGTACTTC
abundance: few; d_gene: TRBD1; v_gene: TRBV30; j_gene: TRBJ1-6; CDR3aa: CAWSVRAGGTDSPLHF; CDR3nt: TGTGCCTGGAGTGTACGGGCAGGGGGCACAGATTCACCCCTCCACTTT
abundance: .; d_gene: .; v_gene: TRBV6-6; j_gene: TRBJ2-7; CDR3aa: CASSRGDAYEQYF; CDR3nt: TGTGCCAGCAGTAGGGGGGATGCCTACGAGCAGTACTTC
abundance: .; d_gene: .; v_gene: TRBV5-1; j_gene: TRBJ2-2; CDR3aa: CASWGPGRSLSGELFF; CDR3nt: TGCGCCAGCTGGGGGCCGGGGCGCTCTCTGAGCGGGGAGCTGTTTTTT
abundance: .; d_gene: TRBD1; v_gene: TRBV2; j_gene: TRBJ1-4; CDR3aa: CAFQGQINEKLFF; CDR3nt: TGTGCCTTTCAGGGACAGATTAATGAAAAACTGTTTTTT
abundance: .; d_gene: .; v_gene: TRBV18; j_gene: TRBJ1-2; CDR3aa: CASSLPEGAVIPYGYTF; CDR3nt: TGTGCCAGCTCACTACCTGAGGGTGCAGTAATTCCCTATGGCTACACCTTC
abundance: .; d_gene: TRBD2; v_gene: TRBV11-2; j_gene: TRBJ2-1; CDR3aa: CASSLFNSGSPSYNEQFF; CDR3nt: TGTGCCAGCAGCTTATTTAATAGCGGGAGCCCTTCCTACAATGAGCAGTTCTTC
abundance: .; d_gene: TRBD1; v_gene: TRBV5-1; j_gene: TRBJ1-4; CDR3aa: CASSRRQGAGEKLFF; CDR3nt: TGCGCCAGCAGCCGGCGACAGGGGGCAGGCGAAAAACTGTTTTTT
abundance: .; d_gene: TRBD1; v_gene: TRBV28; j_gene: TRBJ1-6; CDR3aa: CASSLLPATGGWSYNSPLHF; CDR3nt: TGTGCCAGCAGTTTACTCCCGGCGACAGGGGGTTGGTCCTATAATTCACCCCTCCACTTT
abundance: .; d_gene: .; v_gene: TRBV25-1; j_gene: TRBJ2-3; CDR3aa: CASSARDKTDTQYF; CDR3nt: TGTGCCAGCAGTGCCCGGGACAAGACAGATACGCAGTATTTT
abundance: few; d_gene: .; v_gene: TRBV19; j_gene: TRBJ1-1; CDR3aa: CASSIGESLIAEAFF; CDR3nt: TGTGCCAGTAGTATCGGGGAATCCCTTATAGCTGAAGCTTTCTTT
abundance: .; d_gene: .; v_gene: TRBV5-1; j_gene: TRBJ1-5; CDR3aa: CASSLGSNNQPQHF; CDR3nt: TGCGCCAGCAGCTTGGGCAGTAACAATCAGCCCCAGCATTTT
abundance: .; d_gene: TRBD1; v_gene: TRBV6-1; j_gene: TRBJ1-2; CDR3aa: CASRGQGSGYTF; CDR3nt: TGTGCCAGCAGGGGACAGGGCAGCGGCTACACCTTC
abundance: .; d_gene: TRBD1; v_gene: TRBV7-9; j_gene: TRBJ2-3; CDR3aa: CASSQGQGHNHYTDTQYF; CDR3nt: TGTGCCAGCAGCCAAGGACAGGGACATAATCACTACACAGATACGCAGTATTTT
abundance: .; d_gene: TRBD2; v_gene: TRBV9; j_gene: TRBJ2-3; CDR3aa: CASSDSGGATDTQYF; CDR3nt: TGTGCCAGCAGCGATAGCGGGGGGGCCACAGATACGCAGTATTTT
abundance: .; d_gene: TRBD2; v_gene: TRBV7-9; j_gene: TRBJ2-2; CDR3aa: CASSPGGNTGELFF; CDR3nt: TGTGCCAGCAGCCCGGGAGGGAACACCGGGGAGCTGTTTTTT
abundance: .; d_gene: .; v_gene: TRBV30; j_gene: TRBJ2-7; CDR3aa: CALGLSYEQYF; CDR3nt: TGTGCCTTGGGACTTTCCTACGAGCAGTACTTC
abundance: .; d_gene: TRBD2; v_gene: TRBV18; j_gene: TRBJ2-2; CDR3aa: CASSPPTSANTGELFF; CDR3nt: TGTGCCAGCTCACCGCCGACTAGCGCTAACACCGGGGAGCTGTTTTTT
abundance: .; d_gene: .; v_gene: TRBV7-2; j_gene: TRBJ2-1; CDR3aa: CASSLVWLAEDNEQFF; CDR3nt: TGTGCCAGCAGCTTAGTTTGGCTAGCAGAGGACAATGAGCAGTTCTTC
abundance: .; d_gene: .; v_gene: TRBV6-1; j_gene: TRBJ1-1; CDR3aa: CASTPRGGTEAFF; CDR3nt: TGTGCCAGCACCCCACGTGGAGGAACTGAAGCTTTCTTT
abundance: .; d_gene: .; v_gene: TRBV19; j_gene: TRBJ1-1; CDR3aa: CASSWVGLNTEAFF; CDR3nt: TGTGCCAGTAGTTGGGTCGGATTGAACACTGAAGCTTTCTTT
abundance: few; d_gene: .; v_gene: TRBV16; j_gene: TRBJ1-5; CDR3aa: CASSQMDRTIGAQHF; CDR3nt: TGTGCCAGCAGCCAGATGGACCGGACGATCGGGGCCCAGCATTTT
abundance: .; d_gene: .; v_gene: TRBV11-3; j_gene: TRBJ1-5; CDR3aa: CASSLRTFNQPQHF; CDR3nt: TGTGCCAGCAGCCTCCGGACTTTCAATCAGCCCCAGCATTTT
abundance: .; d_gene: TRBD1; v_gene: TRBV19; j_gene: TRBJ1-5; CDR3aa: CASSIVWTGNYQPQHF; CDR3nt: TGTGCCAGTAGTATAGTCTGGACAGGGAACTATCAGCCCCAGCATTTT
abundance: .; d_gene: .; v_gene: TRBV19; j_gene: TRBJ1-1; CDR3aa: CASTPDRGMRTEAFF; CDR3nt: TGTGCCAGTACCCCTGACCGGGGGATGCGCACTGAAGCTTTCTTT
abundance: .; d_gene: .; v_gene: TRBV28; j_gene: TRBJ2-7; CDR3aa: CASTTGGTGMEQYF; CDR3nt: TGTGCCAGCACCACCGGAGGGACCGGTATGGAGCAGTACTTC
abundance: .; d_gene: .; v_gene: TRBV5-1; j_gene: TRBJ1-3; CDR3aa: CASSRNPQGGNTIYF; CDR3nt: TGCGCCAGCAGCCGCAATCCCCAGGGGGGAAACACCATATATTTT
abundance: .; d_gene: .; v_gene: TRBV18; j_gene: TRBJ2-7; CDR3aa: CASSPLQGGEQYF; CDR3nt: TGTGCCAGCTCACCATTACAGGGAGGCGAGCAGTACTTC
abundance: once; d_gene: .; v_gene: TRBV5-8; j_gene: TRBJ2-7; CDR3aa: CATPPSNLIYEQYF; CDR3nt: TGTGCCACCCCGCCTTCAAATTTAATTTACGAGCAGTACTTC
abundance: .; d_gene: TRBD1; v_gene: TRBV11-3; j_gene: TRBJ2-1; CDR3aa: CASSSDRGNEQFF; CDR3nt: TGTGCCAGCAGCTCGGACAGGGGCAATGAGCAGTTCTTC
abundance: .; d_gene: .; v_gene: TRBV5-1; j_gene: TRBJ2-3; CDR3aa: CASSRGGDTQYF; CDR3nt: TGCGCCAGCAGCCGAGGGGGGGATACGCAGTATTTT
abundance: .; d_gene: .; v_gene: TRBV11-2; j_gene: TRBJ1-3; CDR3aa: CASTLSGGSGNTIYF; CDR3nt: TGTGCCAGCACCCTTAGTGGGGGGTCCGGAAACACCATATATTTT
abundance: .; d_gene: .; v_gene: TRBV6-5; j_gene: TRBJ2-3; CDR3aa: CASSYRFSVTDTQYF; CDR3nt: TGTGCCAGCAGTTACAGGTTCTCGGTCACAGATACGCAGTATTTT
abundance: .; d_gene: .; v_gene: TRBV5-6; j_gene: TRBJ2-7; CDR3aa: CASSLEGAMGEQYF; CDR3nt: TGTGCCAGCAGCTTGGAAGGGGCGATGGGCGAGCAGTACTTC
abundance: .; d_gene: .; v_gene: TRBV5-1; j_gene: TRBJ2-3; CDR3aa: CASSPWTVSTDTQYF; CDR3nt: TGCGCCAGCAGCCCCTGGACAGTTAGCACAGATACGCAGTATTTT
abundance: once; d_gene: TRBD2; v_gene: TRBV7-2; j_gene: TRBJ2-1; CDR3aa: CASSPGLAEINEQFF; CDR3nt: TGTGCCAGCAGCCCCGGACTAGCGGAGATCAATGAGCAGTTCTTC
abundance: .; d_gene: .; v_gene: TRBV9; j_gene: TRBJ2-1; CDR3aa: CASSPLRGVGNEQFF; CDR3nt: TGTGCCAGCAGCCCCTTGAGGGGGGTAGGGAATGAGCAGTTCTTC
abundance: .; d_gene: .; v_gene: TRBV5-1; j_gene: TRBJ1-6; CDR3aa: CASSRQGGNSPLHF; CDR3nt: TGCGCCAGCAGCCGCCAGGGCGGGAATTCACCCCTCCACTTT
abundance: .; d_gene: TRBD1; v_gene: TRBV5-1; j_gene: TRBJ1-1; CDR3aa: CASSLGTGQANTEAFF; CDR3nt: TGCGCCAGCAGCTTGGGTACGGGACAGGCCAACACTGAAGCTTTCTTT